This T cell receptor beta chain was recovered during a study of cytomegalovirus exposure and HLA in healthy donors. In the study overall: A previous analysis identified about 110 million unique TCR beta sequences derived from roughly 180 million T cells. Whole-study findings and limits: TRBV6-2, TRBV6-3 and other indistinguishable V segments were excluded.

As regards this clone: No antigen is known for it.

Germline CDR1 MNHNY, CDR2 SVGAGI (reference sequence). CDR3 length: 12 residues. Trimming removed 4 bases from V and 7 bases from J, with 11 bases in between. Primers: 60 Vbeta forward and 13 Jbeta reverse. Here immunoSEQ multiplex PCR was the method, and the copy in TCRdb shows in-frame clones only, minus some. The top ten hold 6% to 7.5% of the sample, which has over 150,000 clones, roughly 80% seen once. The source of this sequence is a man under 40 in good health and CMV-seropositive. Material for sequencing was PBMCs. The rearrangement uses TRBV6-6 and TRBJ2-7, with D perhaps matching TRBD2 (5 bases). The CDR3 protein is CASSFRPGEQYF. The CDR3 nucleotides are TGTGCCAGCAGTTTTCGCCCGGGGGAGCAGTACTTC.